The sample holds a few counts of the clone carrying this T cell receptor (beta chain). This sample was taken from a study of T-cell reconstitution after alpha-beta-depleted transplantation in children. Construction of the TCRbeta library involved unique molecular identifiers. TCRdb ran MiXCR on the PCR reads and lists one entry per CDR3 protein. Of approximately 650,000 distinct CDR3 sequences in the sample, 13% are singletons; the top ten hold roughly 0.77%. V lost 9 bases and J 6 bases, leaving 16 bases between the germline ends. CDR3 length equals 13 residues. Germline CDR1 SGHRS, CDR2 YFSETQ. This TCR came from a girl aged 2-10 years with congenital amegakaryocytic thrombocytopenia, due to receive a stem cell transplant. Material: PBMCs, obtained before TCRalphabeta/CD19-depleted stem cell transplant. This chain links TRBV5-1 with TRBJ2-1; D gene uncertain. This chain's CDR3 is CANKGFPTNEQFF. The CDR3 nucleotides are TGCGCCAACAAGGGATTCCCGACCAATGAGCAGTTCTTC.